Presented here are 29 T cell receptor beta chains from one specimen sequenced in a study of T-cell reconstitution after alpha-beta-depleted transplantation in children. A library of TCRbeta sequences, prepared with unique molecular identifiers, was generated. TCRdb used MiXCR to reprocess the PCR reads, holding one entry per CDR3 protein. The repertoire includes around 200,000 distinct CDR3 sequences, roughly 11% of them detected once, and 28% sits in the top ten. Sequences were derived from PBMCs, sampled before TCRalphabeta/CD19-depleted stem cell transplant. The receptors come from a child under three years old with acute myeloid leukemia, due to receive a stem cell transplant.

This clonotype was detected many times. The rearrangement uses TRBV2 and TRBJ2-1; unclear D gene. CDR1 SNHLY and CDR2 FYNNEI come from the germline V gene. The CDR3 totals 12 residues. The V end was cut by 5 bases, the J end by 4 bases, with 6 bases between. The CDR3 is CASSNSYNEQFF. The CDR3 DNA follows: TGTGCCAGCAGTAACAGTTACAATGAGCAGTTCTTC. Full variable domain (missing parts from reference TRBV2 and TRBJ2-1): EPEVTQTPSHQVTQMGQEVILRCVPISNHLYFYWYRQILGQKVEFLVSFYNNEISEKSEIFDDQFSVERPDGSNFTLKIRSTKLEDSAMYFCASSNSYNEQFFGPGTRLTVL.

This clonotype was found many times. The CDR3, as DNA: TGTGCCAGCAGCCAACTGAGAGCGGGAGTGTTCGGGTACAAGGGAAACATTCAGTACTTC. This codes for CASSQLRAGVFGYKGNIQYF. The gene calls are TRBV3-1 and TRBJ2-4; TRBD2 matches 8 bases. Per the germline V gene, CDR1 is LGHDT and CDR2 is YNNKEL (reference sequence). CDR3 size: 20 residues. Unmatched junction bases numbered 21, after V lost 2 bases and J lost 6 bases. Together with reference TRBV3-1 and TRBJ2-4, the CDR3 gives the full variable domain: DTAVSQTPKYLVTQMGNDKSIKCEQNLGHDTMYWYKQDSKKFLKIMFSYNNKELIINETVPNRFSPKSPDKAHLNLHINSLELGDSAVYFCASSQLRAGVFGYKGNIQYFGAGTRLSVL.

The chain links TRBV27 to TRBJ1-1; D not certain. CDR3 size: 15 residues. V gave up 3 bases and J gave up 2 bases, with 13 bases separating them. Germline loops: CDR1 MNHEY, CDR2 SMNVEV (reference sequence). The DNA for the CDR3 is TGTGCCAGCAGTTTTGTCTCTGGGTTTAACACTGAAGCTTTCTTT. It encodes CASSFVSGFNTEAFF.

Many counts were recorded for this clonotype. This chain connects TRBV28 to TRBJ1-4; D ambiguous. With 7 bases removed from V and 8 bases from J, the gap between germline ends came to 17 bases. Germline CDR1 is MDHEN and CDR2 is SYDVKM. The CDR3 is made up of 14 amino acids. Here the CDR3 reads CASNSEIVVEKLFF. DNA of the CDR3: TGTGCCAGCAACTCCGAGATAGTAGTCGAAAAACTGTTTTTT. Filled out from reference TRBV28 and TRBJ1-4, the complete variable domain reads DVKVTQSSRYLVKRTGEKVFLECVQDMDHENMFWYRQDPGLGLRLIYFSYDVKMKEKGDIPEGYSVSREKKERFSLILESASTNQTSMYLCASNSEIVVEKLFFGSGTQLSVL.

This clonotype was seen repeatedly, ten times or more. V and J are TRBV28 and TRBJ1-2; perhaps TRBD1 as D (6 bases). The CDR3 length is 12 residues. The germline gives CDR1 MDHEN, CDR2 SYDVKM. V lost 8 bases and J 6 bases, leaving 13 bases between the germline ends. CDR3 region: CASQGIVDGYTF. For the CDR3, the DNA is TGTGCCAGCCAGGGGATAGTGGATGGCTACACCTTC.

This clonotype has a count of ten or more. The rearrangement links TRBV5-1 to TRBJ1-1; TRBD1 matches 7 bases. V was pared by 3 bases and J by 4 bases, with 9 bases of the junction left unmatched. Germline V gene sequence: CDR1 SGHRS, CDR2 YFSETQ. The CDR3 sequence is 15 residues long. The CDR3 loop reads CASSWSTGKGTEAFF. The CDR3 bases are TGCGCCAGCAGCTGGTCGACAGGGAAGGGCACTGAAGCTTTCTTT.

This clonotype has a count of ten or more. V and J are TRBV29-1 and TRBJ2-4, with D maybe TRBD2 (5 bases). This CDR3 is built from 15 residues. V lost 2 bases and J lost 0, with 11 bases in between. Germline V gene sequence: CDR1 SQVTM, CDR2 ANQGSEA. CDR3 coding DNA: TGCAGCGTTGAAAGCGGCGGACTAGCCAAAAACATTCAGTACTTC. Amino acid sequence: CSVESGGLAKNIQYF.

This clonotype occurred a few times. The chain links TRBV5-1 to TRBJ2-2, with TRBD2 matching over 7 bases. The V and J ends lost 1 base and 4 bases, in that order; junction bases with no gene match: 7. This CDR3 spans 16 amino acids. Germline V lookup: CDR1 SGHRS, CDR2 YFSETQ. CDR3 sequence reads: CASSLRWRESTGELFF. CDR3 DNA sequence: TGCGCCAGCAGCTTGAGGTGGCGGGAGAGCACCGGGGAGCTGTTTTTT.

This clonotype was seen only a few times. This sequence joins TRBV24-1 and TRBJ2-3; D tentatively fits TRBD1 or TRBD2 (5 bases each). V lost 3 bases, J lost 3 bases, and 15 bases lay in between. The CDR3 has 16 residues. The V gene's germline CDR1 is KGHDR and CDR2 SFDVKD. CDR3 loop: CATSDAGAGRTDTQYF. CDR3 DNA sequence: TGTGCCACCAGTGATGCCGGGGCGGGTAGAACAGATACGCAGTATTTT.

This clonotype was counted at least ten times. This chain connects TRBV7-9 to TRBJ2-1; D tentatively fits TRBD1 or TRBD2 (6 bases each). With 5 bases removed from V and 5 bases from J, the gap between germline ends came to 10 bases. This CDR3 is 13 amino acids long. Germline-derived CDR1 and CDR2 are SEHNR and FQNEAQ (reference sequence). CDR3 in amino acids: CASSPRGDNEQFF. The CDR3 nucleotides read TGTGCCAGCAGCCCTAGGGGGGACAATGAGCAGTTCTTC.

This clonotype was observed many times. The V call is TRBV27, the J call TRBJ2-5; maybe TRBD2 (5 bases). CDR1 MNHEY and CDR2 SMNVEV come from the germline V gene (reference sequence). The V end was cut by 5 bases, the J end by 5 bases, with 15 bases between. The CDR3 runs 14 residues. The CDR3 here is CASSATRVRETQYF. Written as DNA, the CDR3 is TGTGCCAGCAGTGCCACTAGGGTACGGGAGACCCAGTACTTC.

This clonotype appeared many times. V is TRBV3-1 and J is TRBJ2-2, with a possible D match to TRBD2 (5 bases). V lost 0 bases to trimming and J lost 4 bases, with 9 bases between them. Germline values: CDR1 LGHDT, CDR2 YNNKEL (reference sequence). This CDR3 has 15 amino acids. CDR3 nucleotides: TGTGCCAGCAGCCAAGATTATCGGGGCACCGGGGAGCTGTTTTTT. Protein product: CASSQDYRGTGELFF.

This clonotype came up many times. The rearrangement uses TRBV5-1 and TRBJ2-3; no clear D. Germline CDR1 is SGHRS and CDR2 is YFSETQ. CDR3 length: 16 residues. V was pared by 4 bases and J by 0 bases, with 15 bases between. CDR3 residues: CASSPPRGTSTDTQYF. The CDR3 region has the DNA TGCGCCAGCAGCCCGCCCCGTGGCACTAGCACAGATACGCAGTATTTT.

This clonotype was counted ten times or more. V gene TRBV6-1 combines with J gene TRBJ1-5; TRBD1 might be the D (5 bases). CDR3 length: 15 amino acids. Germline V gene lookup returns CDR1 MNHNS and CDR2 SASEGT. Trimming stripped 5 bases from V and 5 bases from J, with 16 bases between. This CDR3 is CASSPQGEGHQPQHF. The DNA of the CDR3 is TGTGCCAGCAGTCCGCAGGGAGAAGGGCATCAGCCCCAGCATTTT.

This clonotype came up many times. CDR3 coding DNA: TGTGCCAGCAGCTTCAGGCAGGCCGGGGAGCTGTTTTTT. This encodes CASSFRQAGELFF. The chain carries TRBV7-2 and TRBJ2-2; D unclear. The CDR3 totals 13 residues. Per germline, CDR1 SGHTA and CDR2 FQGNSA. Trimming removed 3 bases at V and 6 bases at J, with 8 bases between.

This clonotype was found many times. The V call is TRBV5-1, the J call TRBJ2-5, with 8 bases lining up with TRBD1. V was clipped by 3 bases and J by 7 bases; unmatched bases: 14. CDR3 length equals 16 residues. Germline V lookup: CDR1 SGHRS, CDR2 YFSETQ. The CDR3 sequence is CASSSRTPDQGATQYF. CDR3 bases: TGCGCCAGCAGCTCGAGGACCCCGGACCAGGGGGCGACCCAGTACTTC.

Details on this clonotype: A much larger clone is a single base away; this may be a read error. This chain uses TRBV14 with TRBJ1-2; D gene unclear. The germline V gene encodes CDR1 SGHDN and CDR2 FVKESK. The length of the CDR3 is 13 residues. CDR3 DNA sequence: TGTGCCAGCAGCCAAGGGGCAGACTATGGCGACACCTTC. This codes for CASSQGADYGDTF.

There are a few counts of this clonotype. The chain joins TRBV5-4 to TRBJ2-1; D call uncertain. The germline V and J ends were trimmed by 3 bases and 10 bases, with 14 bases remaining between them. The CDR3 loop spans 13 amino acids. Germline lookup yields CDR1 SGHNT and CDR2 YYREEE (reference sequence). The CDR3 nucleotides are TGTGCCAGCAGCTCCCTCTGGTCCGGCGAGCAGTTCTTC. Encoded protein: CASSSLWSGEQFF. Using reference TRBV5-4 and TRBJ2-1 for the parts outside the CDR3, the full variable domain is ETGVTQSPTHLIKTRGQQVTLRCSSQSGHNTVSWYQQALGQGPQFIFQYYREEENGRGNFPPRFSGLQFPNYSSELNVNALELDDSALYLCASSSLWSGEQFFGPGTRLTVL.

The gene calls are TRBV5-1 and TRBJ1-1; D is possibly TRBD1 (5 bases). V lost 4 bases, J lost 4 bases, and 11 bases lay in between. The CDR3 runs to 13 residues. From germline, CDR1 is SGHRS and CDR2 YFSETQ. The CDR3 region has the DNA TGCGCCAGCAGCCGAGGGGTGAGCACTGAAGCTTTCTTT. This sequence encodes CASSRGVSTEAFF.

This clonotype was picked up many times. The chain joins TRBV10-3 to TRBJ2-2, with D unclear. The V gene lost 8 bases and the J gene lost 2 bases, with 3 bases spanning the gap. CDR1 ENHRY and CDR2 SYGVKD come from the germline V gene. The CDR3 loop spans 11 amino acids. The DNA for the CDR3 is TGTGCCATCGGTAACACCGGGGAGCTGTTTTTT. Its translation: CAIGNTGELFF.

This clonotype was seen many times. This chain uses TRBV3-1 with TRBJ1-2, with a tentative D call TRBD1 (6 bases). Trimming cost V 0 bases and J 4 bases, with 12 bases left between them. This CDR3 spans 15 amino acids. CDR1 and CDR2 (germline): LGHDT, YNNKEL (reference sequence). The CDR3 nucleotides read TGTGCCAGCAGCCAAGATCCGGGGGCCGCCTATGGCTACACCTTC. It specifies CASSQDPGAAYGYTF.

This clonotype was detected many times. This chain connects TRBV5-5 to TRBJ2-4, with 10 bases lining up with TRBD1. J was trimmed by 0 bases and V by 1 base; bases with no gene match: 7. This CDR3 is built from 18 residues. Germline V gene sequence: CDR1 SGHKS, CDR2 YYEKEE (reference sequence). In DNA, the CDR3 is TGTGCCAGCAGCTTGTGGACAGGGGGGACTCTAGCCAAAAACATTCAGTACTTC. Protein product: CASSLWTGGTLAKNIQYF.

The table lists this clonotype with many counts. J is TRBJ1-1 and V is TRBV29-1; weak D call: TRBD1 (6 bases). CDR3 size: 13 residues. With 5 bases removed from V and 1 base from J, the gap between germline ends came to 11 bases. Germline V gene lookup returns CDR1 SQVTM and CDR2 ANQGSEA. As DNA, the CDR3 is TGCAGCGTTACCCGGGACACGAACACTGAAGCTTTCTTT. As protein: CSVTRDTNTEAFF.

Notes on this clonotype: At one of its ends the junction is not consistent with the germline gene, which may arise from a read error. This chain joins TRBV12-3 or TRBV12-4 and TRBJ2-2; 8 bases align to TRBD1. The CDR3 is 13 amino acids. CDR3 in amino acids: CTSLSGGFGELFF. CDR3 DNA sequence: TGTACCAGCTTATCAGGGGGCTTCGGGGAGCTGTTTTTT.

This clonotype was detected ten times or more. This rearrangement joins TRBV25-1 to TRBJ2-3; D is unresolved. Germline-derived CDR1 and CDR2 are MGHDK and SYGVNS. Trimming took 3 bases from V and 7 from J, leaving 14 bases between them. The CDR3 spans 14 residues. Written as DNA, the CDR3 is TGTGCCAGCAGTGATTCGTCCCCGGCGCATACGCAGTATTTT. This codes for CASSDSSPAHTQYF. Using reference TRBV25-1 and TRBJ2-3 for the parts outside the CDR3, the full variable domain is EADIYQTPRYLVIGTGKKITLECSQTMGHDKMYWYQQDPGMELHLIHYSYGVNSTEKGDLSSESTVSRIRTEHFPLTLESARPSHTSQYLCASSDSSPAHTQYFGPGTRLTVL.

This clonotype was picked up many times. The genes are TRBV13 and TRBJ2-1; TRBD2 aligns across 7 bases. Germline V gene sequence: CDR1 PRHDT, CDR2 FYEKMQ (reference sequence). The J segment lost 7 bases and the V segment lost 1 base, leaving 10 bases of the junction unmatched. The CDR3 length is 16 residues. The CDR3 DNA is TGTGCCAGCAGCTTAGTGGCGGGAGAAGAGGGAAATGAGCAGTTCTTC. Its translation is CASSLVAGEEGNEQFF.

Many counts were recorded for this clonotype. The chain is built from TRBV12-3 or TRBV12-4 and TRBJ2-3; 13 nucleotides match TRBD2. CDR3 size: 14 residues. V lost 8 bases and J lost 4; bases outside the gene matches: 3. DNA for the CDR3: TGTGCCAGCGGTACTAGCGGGGGGGCAGATACGCAGTATTTT. Protein product: CASGTSGGADTQYF.

This clonotype came up many times. V is TRBV2 and J is TRBJ1-5; D remains unclear. Trimming left V 6 bases short and J 0 bases short, with 18 bases between. CDR3 length: 17 amino acids. Germline CDR1 SNHLY, CDR2 FYNNEI. The CDR3 is CASSSFGPGYSNQPQHF. CDR3 DNA sequence: TGTGCCAGCAGCTCCTTCGGCCCGGGCTATAGCAATCAGCCCCAGCATTTT.

In this sample, this clonotype turned up many times. The gene calls are TRBV14 and TRBJ2-7, with D unresolved. CDR3 size: 11 residues. Germline loops: CDR1 SGHDN, CDR2 FVKESK. V gave up 1 base and J gave up 6 bases, with 4 bases separating them. Here the CDR3 reads CASSQGPEQYF. DNA for the CDR3: TGTGCCAGCAGCCAAGGGCCCGAGCAGTACTTC.